These 19 T cell receptor beta chains were sequenced from one sample in a study of regulatory T cells in long-lasting Graves disease. The time point: persistent/refractory GD, antithyroid drugs over 5 years with positive TRAb. PBMCs were the source of the RNA used for TCR sequencing. Assembly of TCR beta libraries relied on iRepertoire HTBI primers together with Arm-PCR of CDR3 regions. A single record per CDR3 protein comes from TCRdb applying MiXCR to the multiplex PCR reads. This sample has about 660,000 distinct CDR3 sequences, with around 30% found just once. The specimen was peripheral blood mononuclear cells (PBMCs), collected when the disease was refractory, from a patient treated with antithyroid drugs. The receptors here all came from a female donor with Graves disease.

In its sample, this clonotype was seen many times. At one boundary the junction diverges from the germline segment, which might be a read error. This chain links TRBV2 with TRBJ2-7, with 12 bases fitting TRBD1. This CDR3 contains 14 residues. Germline V gene lookup returns CDR1 SNHLY and CDR2 FYNNEI. CDR3 in DNA: TGTGCCAGCACCTACACCGGGACAGGGGGCGAAAGGAACTTC. This sequence encodes CASTYTGTGGERNF.

This clonotype has a handful of counts. The chain employs TRBV12-3 or TRBV12-4 and TRBJ1-5; D remains unclear. CDR3 length: 15 residues. Trimming stripped 3 bases from V and 2 bases from J, with 11 bases between. DNA for the CDR3: TGTGCCAGCAGTTTTCGGCGAACGGGCAATCAGCCCCAGCATTTT. This translates into CASSFRRTGNQPQHF.

This clonotype was detected a few times. The rearrangement joins TRBV20-1 to TRBJ2-5; 10 positions agree with TRBD2. Germline CDR1 DFQATT, CDR2 SNEGSKA (reference sequence). V shed 3 bases and J 7 bases; nucleotides not matched to a gene: 11. The CDR3 length is 15 residues. The CDR3 sequence is CSASLGTSDVGTQYF. The DNA of the CDR3 is TGCAGTGCTAGCCTAGGGACTAGCGATGTGGGGACCCAGTACTTC.

About this clonotype itself: A junction end diverges from the germline sequence, so it may reflect a read error. The V and J genes are TRBV5-5 and TRBJ2-7, with 11 bases fitting TRBD1. This CDR3 region has 16 residues. Germline CDR1 and CDR2: SGHKS and YYEKEE (reference sequence). The CDR3 nucleotides read TGTGCCAGCAGTTCGGACAGGGGGCGCACCTCCTACGGGCAGTACTTC. Encoded protein: CASSSDRGRTSYGQYF.

In its sample, this clonotype was seen once. This chain connects TRBV19 to TRBJ1-1; D not resolved. V lost 5 bases and J 4 bases, leaving 17 bases between the germline ends. The CDR3 sequence is 15 residues long. CDR1 and CDR2 (germline): LNHDA, SQIVND (reference sequence). CDR3 nucleotide sequence: TGTGCCAGTAGTCCACCGGGAGGGTGGACCACTGAAGCTTTCTTT. This gives the protein CASSPPGGWTTEAFF.

This rearrangement joins TRBV5-1 to TRBJ1-2, with 7 positions matching TRBD1. Germline CDR1 is SGHRS and CDR2 is YFSETQ. This CDR3 comprises 19 residues. V lost 0 bases to trimming and J lost 4 bases; unmatched junction nucleotides: 18. Written as DNA, the CDR3 is TGCGCCAGCAGCTTGGGGGACAGAAAAGTCTTGGACGCTGGCTATGGCTACACCTTC. Translating it yields CASSLGDRKVLDAGYGYTF.

This clonotype was recorded at least ten times. The rearrangement links TRBV6-2 or TRBV6-3 to TRBJ1-1, with unresolved D. This CDR3 contains 14 residues. The V end was cut by 0 bases, the J end by 6 bases, with 11 bases between. Germline V gene data show CDR1 as MNHEY and CDR2 as SVGEGT. In nucleotides, the CDR3 is TGTGCCAGCAGTTACTCCGGGTCGGTGGCTGAAGCTTTCTTT. Encoded protein: CASSYSGSVAEAFF.

This chain uses TRBV5-5 with TRBJ1-2; D is perhaps TRBD1 (5 bases). CDR3 length: 14 residues. The germline V gene encodes CDR1 SGHKS and CDR2 YYEKEE (reference sequence). Deletions cut 2 bases from V and 4 bases from J, with 12 bases between. The CDR3 DNA follows: TGTGCCAGCAGCTTAGAGGGGCCTCGCTATGGCTACACCTTC. It yields the protein CASSLEGPRYGYTF.

This clonotype was seen more than once but under ten times. The J gene is TRBJ1-4, the V gene TRBV2; perhaps TRBD1 as D (5 bases). The germline CDR1 and CDR2 sequences are SNHLY and FYNNEI. The germline V and J ends were trimmed by 2 bases and 14 bases, with 15 bases remaining between them. CDR3 length: 13 amino acids. CDR3 protein: CASSETRALVLFF. In DNA, the CDR3 is TGTGCCAGCAGTGAAACCAGGGCCCTAGTGCTGTTTTTT.

This clonotype was recorded at least ten times. The chain has TRBV28 and TRBJ1-1, with D unresolved. Germline assignment: CDR1 MDHEN and CDR2 SYDVKM. The CDR3 is 13 amino acids. V lost 3 bases and J 3 bases, leaving 8 bases between the germline ends. CDR3 sequence: CASSFALYTEAFF. DNA of the CDR3: TGTGCCAGCAGTTTTGCCCTTTACACTGAAGCTTTCTTT.

This clonotype was counted a few times. The rearrangement joins TRBV6-1 to TRBJ2-7; D might be TRBD2 (5 bases). The CDR3 is 13 amino acids. The germline V and J ends were trimmed by 6 bases and 4 bases, with 13 bases remaining between them. Germline assignment: CDR1 MNHNS and CDR2 SASEGT. The CDR3 region is CASSENGEYEQYF. The CDR3 coding sequence is TGTGCCAGCAGCGAGAACGGGGAGTACGAGCAGTACTTC.

The chain couples TRBV6-1 to TRBJ1-1, with a tentative D call TRBD1 (5 bases). The CDR3 extends over 13 amino acids. Trimming shortened V by 7 bases and J by 3 bases, and 12 bases separated the two germline ends. The germline V gene has CDR1 MNHNS and CDR2 SASEGT. CDR3 bases: TGTGCCAGCATGACAGCCCTCTACACTGAAGCTTTCTTT. Protein sequence: CASMTALYTEAFF.

This chain links TRBV13 with TRBJ1-1; 9 bases line up with TRBD1. Germline-derived CDR1 and CDR2 are PRHDT and FYEKMQ (reference sequence). The junction had 8 bases not matched to a gene; V was cut back by 3 bases and J by 6 bases. CDR3 length: 15 amino acids. In DNA, the CDR3 is TGTGCCAGCAGCTTCGACGGGACAGGGAAATCTGAAGCTTTCTTT. Its protein product is CASSFDGTGKSEAFF.

This clonotype was seen many times. The chain combines TRBV12-3 or TRBV12-4 with TRBJ1-1; 8 nucleotides match TRBD1. V shed 6 bases, J shed 1 base, and the junction held 13 bases outside the gene matches. The CDR3 loop spans 17 amino acids. The CDR3 loop is CASSPPNRGVGNTEAFF. In nucleotides, the CDR3 is TGTGCCAGCAGCCCCCCCAACAGGGGGGTGGGGAACACTGAAGCTTTCTTT.

The V gene is TRBV2, the J gene TRBJ1-3; TRBD1 agrees at 8 bases. Unmatched junction bases numbered 9, after V lost 10 bases and J lost 4 bases. Per the germline V gene, CDR1 is SNHLY and CDR2 is FYNNEI. This CDR3 spans 14 amino acids. The CDR3 bases are TGTGCCACTCTAACCGGACAGGGAGGAAACACCATATATTTT. Translating gives CATLTGQGGNTIYF.

This clonotype was seen a few times. This sequence joins TRBV3-1 and TRBJ1-5; a weak D match, TRBD1 (5 bases). The CDR3 runs to 15 residues. V lost 0 bases and J lost 2, with 8 bases in between. The V gene's germline CDR1 is LGHDT and CDR2 YNNKEL (reference sequence). The CDR3 DNA reads TGTGCCAGCAGCCAAGATACAGGCCGCAATCAGCCCCAGCATTTT. Translating gives CASSQDTGRNQPQHF.

V usage is TRBV20-1 and J usage is TRBJ2-5, with 8 bases fitting TRBD2. The CDR3 is made up of 15 amino acids. Germline V gene data show CDR1 as DFQATT and CDR2 as SNEGSKA (reference sequence). Germline trimming cut 7 bases from V and 5 bases from J; bases unmatched to any gene: 15. The CDR3: CSDALFSGEGETQYF. Written as DNA, the CDR3 is TGCAGTGATGCTCTGTTTAGCGGGGAAGGGGAGACCCAGTACTTC.

This clonotype was seen a few times. The chain uses TRBV2 and TRBJ1-5; D call uncertain. Germline V CDR1 and CDR2: SNHLY, FYNNEI. Trimming pared 4 bases from V and 0 bases from J, leaving 10 bases between. The CDR3 spans 15 residues. The CDR3 protein is CASSGQDYSNQPQHF. The CDR3 nucleotides read TGTGCCAGCAGTGGTCAGGACTATAGCAATCAGCCCCAGCATTTT.

This clonotype appeared many times. This chain connects TRBV20-1 to TRBJ2-5; D not certain. The CDR3 is made up of 12 amino acids. Between the trimmed V and J ends, which lost 2 bases and 0 bases, there was a span of 4 bases. Looked up from germline, CDR1 is DFQATT and CDR2 is SNEGSKA (reference sequence). In DNA form, the CDR3 reads TGCAGTGCTAGACGGTACCAAGAGACCCAGTACTTC. The encoded protein is CSARRYQETQYF.